This TCR beta chain was profiled in a study of T cell responses to AZD1222 COVID-19 vaccine. Study-level findings and limits: Mostly white British, mostly female donors; authors suggested clonal diversity may be underestimated. Spike-specific TCR breadth and depth were elevated following two AZD1222 doses. Recipients of AZD1222 seropositive at baseline numbered only 6 or 7. Repertoire collection took place solely once the T cell response had peaked.

To note about this clone: Its antigen remains unknown.

Only in-frame clones appear in the TCRdb table, and some are missing; sequencing was by immunoSEQ multiplex PCR. The top ten hold around 10% of the sample, which has 150,000 to 200,000 clones, roughly 88% seen once. The clonotype comes from an adult who received the AZD1222 COVID-19 vaccine. This sample comprised peripheral blood, obtained 28 days after the second AZD1222 dose.

CDR3 nucleotides: TGTGCTAGTGGTTACGGACGGATGAACACTGAAGCTTTCTTT. This sequence encodes CASGYGRMNTEAFF. V is TRBV12-5 and J is TRBJ1-1; D is uncertain. Germline V gives CDR1 LGHNT, CDR2 FRNRAP. The CDR3 runs to 14 residues. Between the trimmed V and J ends, which lost 4 bases and 0 bases, there was a span of 9 bases.